This record concerns one T cell receptor (beta chain) sequence. From germline, CDR1 is SGHKS and CDR2 YYEKEE (reference sequence). This CDR3 comprises 13 residues. V was shortened by 4 bases and J by 13 bases, with 20 bases between the two germline ends. The entry originates in a study of cytomegalovirus exposure and HLA in healthy donors. Separation from the approximately 690-subject first cohort characterized the roughly 120-subject validation cohort, to which the donors belonged. The data were produced by immunoSEQ multiplex PCR, yet TCRdb's version contains in-frame clones alone and is incomplete. The data show about 88,000 clones, with about four fifths seen just once and over 10% held by the top ten.

V usage is TRBV5-5 and J usage is TRBJ1-1, with D possibly TRBD1 on 6 matching bases. The sequenced sample consisted of PBMCs. The TCR was taken from a woman aged 18-29 years in good health and CMV-seropositive. This CDR3 is CASSPHTGLVHFF. CDR3 in DNA: TGTGCCAGCAGCCCTCACACAGGGTTGGTTCATTTCTTT.